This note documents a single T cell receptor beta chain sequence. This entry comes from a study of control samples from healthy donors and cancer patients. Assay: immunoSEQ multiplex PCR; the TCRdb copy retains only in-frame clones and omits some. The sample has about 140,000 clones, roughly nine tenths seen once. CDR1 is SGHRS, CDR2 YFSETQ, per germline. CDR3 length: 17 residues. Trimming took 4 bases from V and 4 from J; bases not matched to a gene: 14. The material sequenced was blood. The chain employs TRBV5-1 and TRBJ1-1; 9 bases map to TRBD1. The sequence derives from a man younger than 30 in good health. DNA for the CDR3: TGCGCCAGCAGCCCGGAAAGTGGCCGGGACAGGGCCACTGAAGCTTTCTTT. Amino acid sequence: CASSPESGRDRATEAFF.